The T cell receptor (beta chain) under discussion was sequenced for a study of shared clonotypes between healthy human individuals. The trim removed 5 bases at V and 4 bases at J, leaving 8 bases unmatched. From germline, CDR1 is SEHNR and CDR2 FQNEAQ (reference sequence). The CDR3 totals 15 residues. Naive CD8 cells, CD45RO-negative and positively selected for CCR7, excluded terminally differentiated effector memory CD45RA+ cells. Produced via immunoSEQ multiplex PCR; TCRdb's table is partial and in-frame only. The sample carries some 580,000 clones, roughly 98% recorded once. Input material: naive CD8+ T cells sorted from blood. The V gene is TRBV7-9, the J gene TRBJ1-2, with 9 nucleotides matching TRBD1. The receptor was isolated from a man in his thirties or forties in good health. DNA for the CDR3: TGTGCCAGCAGCCCACGGACAGGGGAAGGCTATGGCTACACCTTC. Protein sequence: CASSPRTGEGYGYTF.